This is a list of T cell receptor beta chains from one sample in a study of T-cell memory formation after mild COVID-19. Each CDR3 protein is one row after TCRdb ran MiXCR on the 5' RACE reads. The sample has a few hundred thousand distinct CDR3 sequences, 15% to 20% seen once. The sequenced sample consisted of PBMCs or a T cell subset sorted from them (not recorded which). These receptors were obtained from a man younger than 30 who had mild COVID-19 (a few samples of this study predate the infection). Cell type and time point are not known. CDR3s include the opening cysteine and the closing phenylalanine or tryptophan. The D gene is left open where the match is weak. Expanded clones are given a class, and other clones once, few, many or no size at all.

cdr3_nt	cdr3_aa	d_call	clone_size	j_call	v_call
TGCGCCAGCAGCCAAGAAATTGGTAGCTCCTACAATGAGCAGTTCTTC	CASSQEIGSSYNEQFF	.	few	TRBJ2-1	TRBV4-3
TGTGCCAGCAGCTTTCGTTGGGGGACTTCCGGCACAGATACGCAGTATTTT	CASSFRWGTSGTDTQYF	.	.	TRBJ2-3	TRBV7-8
TGTGCCAGCAGCCCGGACGTAGCAGATACGCAGTATTTT	CASSPDVADTQYF	.	.	TRBJ2-3	TRBV7-2
TGTGCCAGCAGCTCCCTTCCCGGGACACCGAACACTGAAGCTTTCTTT	CASSSLPGTPNTEAFF	.	.	TRBJ1-1	TRBV7-2
TGTGCCAGCAGCTTGAGCGGCGCCCCCTCCTACAATGAGCAGTTCTTC	CASSLSGAPSYNEQFF	.	few	TRBJ2-1	TRBV7-3
TGCGCCAGCAGACTGCGGGACACGAACACTGAAGCTTTCTTT	CASRLRDTNTEAFF	.	.	TRBJ1-1	TRBV5-1
TGCAGTGCTTCCCGGGACCGCAATGAGCAGTTCTTC	CSASRDRNEQFF	.	.	TRBJ2-1	TRBV20-1
TGCAGCGTTGAAGGTATAGGAACCAACAGGAGAGAGCAGTACTTC	CSVEGIGTNRREQYF	.	.	TRBJ2-7	TRBV29-1
TGTGCCACCAGCAAGACGGCTGGAAACACCATATATTTT	CATSKTAGNTIYF	.	few	TRBJ1-3	TRBV15
TGTGCCAGCAGTCTTAGCGAAATTAGGACAGATACGCAGTATTTT	CASSLSEIRTDTQYF	.	.	TRBJ2-3	TRBV6-2/TRBV6-3
TGTGCCAGCAGTTCAGAAAATACCAATCAGCCCCAGCATTTT	CASSSENTNQPQHF	.	few	TRBJ1-5	TRBV12-3/TRBV12-4
TGCGCCAGCAGCCAATCCACCGACCCCGACAATGAGCAGTTCTTC	CASSQSTDPDNEQFF	.	few	TRBJ2-1	TRBV4-3
TGTGCCAGCAGAGCCCACAGCAATCAGCCCCAGCATTTT	CASRAHSNQPQHF	.	.	TRBJ1-5	TRBV27
TGCAGTGCTGTGACTAGCGGTAGTGAGACCCAGTACTTC	CSAVTSGSETQYF	TRBD2	.	TRBJ2-5	TRBV20-1
TGTGCCACCAGTGATCGAGGTTCAGATACGCAGTATTTT	CATSDRGSDTQYF	.	few	TRBJ2-3	TRBV24-1
TGTGCCAGCATGGGACTAGCGAGAACCTACGAGCAGTACTTC	CASMGLARTYEQYF	TRBD2	few	TRBJ2-7	TRBV12-3/TRBV12-4
TGTGCCAGCAGACGAGCCGGGATCTCCCTCCACTTT	CASRRAGISLHF	.	few	TRBJ1-6	TRBV12-3/TRBV12-4
TGTGCCAGCAGCCTCCGAGGGTCGCGCACAGATACGCAGTATTTT	CASSLRGSRTDTQYF	.	few	TRBJ2-3	TRBV7-6
TGTGCCAGCAGCTCCTGGACTACCCAAGAGACCCAGTACTTC	CASSSWTTQETQYF	.	.	TRBJ2-5	TRBV11-2
TGCGCCAGCAGCTTGTCGGACAGGGGAAGGGCTTTCGGTGAAAAACTGTTTTTT	CASSLSDRGRAFGEKLFF	TRBD1	.	TRBJ1-4	TRBV5-1
TGTGCCAGCAGTACCCTGGGGGGAAATCAGCCCCAGCATTTT	CASSTLGGNQPQHF	.	.	TRBJ1-5	TRBV27
TGTGCCAGCGCCGGGGGGACTAGGGAAGAGACCCAGTACTTC	CASAGGTREETQYF	TRBD2	.	TRBJ2-5	TRBV12-3/TRBV12-4
TGTGCCAGTAGTATAACGGAGAATCAGCCCCAGCATTTT	CASSITENQPQHF	.	many	TRBJ1-5	TRBV19
TGTGCCAGCAGCTTCAAGGGACAGATTTACTACGAGCAGTACTTC	CASSFKGQIYYEQYF	TRBD1	.	TRBJ2-7	TRBV11-2
TGTGCCTCGAGGGGTGGGGCAACTAATGAAAAACTGTTTTTT	CASRGGATNEKLFF	.	many	TRBJ1-4	TRBV5-5
TGTGCCAGCAAAAGGAGGGCTAGCGGCACAGATACGCAGTATTTT	CASKRRASGTDTQYF	.	few	TRBJ2-3	TRBV6-2/TRBV6-3
TGCGCCAGCAGCCACGTCCCGGGACTAGGGAATGAGCAGTTCTTC	CASSHVPGLGNEQFF	TRBD2	few	TRBJ2-1	TRBV4-3
TGTGCCAGCAGTAAGGCGGGAGATGGCACAGATACGCAGTATTTT	CASSKAGDGTDTQYF	TRBD2	.	TRBJ2-3	TRBV9
TGTGCCAGCAGCCGGGGCAGGGCCCCCGACTATGGCTACACCTTC	CASSRGRAPDYGYTF	.	.	TRBJ1-2	TRBV4-2
TGCGCCAGCAGGGGACAGGTGGATGAAAAACTGTTTTTT	CASRGQVDEKLFF	TRBD1	.	TRBJ1-4	TRBV5-1
TGCAGTGCAACACTAGCGGGGGGGCCGCATGAGCAGTTCTTC	CSATLAGGPHEQFF	TRBD2	few	TRBJ2-1	TRBV20-1
TGCGCCAGCAGCTCGGGGCAGGGAACCTATGGCTACACCTTC	CASSSGQGTYGYTF	.	many	TRBJ1-2	TRBV5-1
TGCAGCGTCCTGGGCGGGGGGGCGCAAGAGACCCAGTACTTC	CSVLGGGAQETQYF	TRBD2	.	TRBJ2-5	TRBV29-1
TGTGCCAGCAGCTTAACTGGGGTCCTGTTTTTT	CASSLTGVLFF	.	few	TRBJ1-4	TRBV11-2
TGTGCCAGCAGCCGGACAGGGTTCGGCACTGAAGCTTTCTTT	CASSRTGFGTEAFF	TRBD1	few	TRBJ1-1	TRBV6-5
TGCGCCAGCAGCGATGGACAGGGAACAGATACGCAGTATTTT	CASSDGQGTDTQYF	TRBD1	few	TRBJ2-3	TRBV10-1
TGTGCCAGCAGGCTACTTAGCGGGGGGAGGGATGAGCAGTTCTTC	CASRLLSGGRDEQFF	TRBD2	.	TRBJ2-1	TRBV7-2
TGTGCCAGCGGCTCTTGGGGAAGCTCCTACAATGAGCAGTTCTTC	CASGSWGSSYNEQFF	.	once	TRBJ2-1	TRBV14
TGTGCCAGCAGTTTAGCGGGGGCTGCGACCCAGTACTTC	CASSLAGAATQYF	TRBD2	.	TRBJ2-5	TRBV6-2/TRBV6-3
TGTGCCAGTAGACACACCGGGGAGCTGTTTTTT	CASRHTGELFF	.	.	TRBJ2-2	TRBV19
TGTGCCACCAGTGATTGGAGGGACAGTACGCAGTATTTT	CATSDWRDSTQYF	.	few	TRBJ2-3	TRBV24-1
TGCAGTGCTAGCCAAAGAACTAGCGGGACAGATACGCAGTATTTT	CSASQRTSGTDTQYF	TRBD2	medium-sized	TRBJ2-3	TRBV20-1
TGCAGTGCTAGATCCCCTATGGCGTTCAGCAATCAGCCCCAGCATTTT	CSARSPMAFSNQPQHF	.	.	TRBJ1-5	TRBV20-1
TGCAGTGCCCCTTCTGTCGGGGAGGTCACAGATACGCAGTATTTT	CSAPSVGEVTDTQYF	.	few	TRBJ2-3	TRBV20-1
TGTGCCAGCAGTTACTTCGGGGACGCGAACACCGGGGAGCTGTTTTTT	CASSYFGDANTGELFF	.	.	TRBJ2-2	TRBV6-2/TRBV6-3
TGTGCCAGCAGCGTGGGGGAGGATACGCAGTATTTT	CASSVGEDTQYF	.	few	TRBJ2-3	TRBV9
TGCGCCAGCAGCCAAGAGGCCGACGGACGGGGGAAACTGTTTTTT	CASSQEADGRGKLFF	.	few	TRBJ1-4	TRBV4-1
TGTGCCAGCTTAGAGGCGGGAACAATGAACACTGAAGCTTTCTTT	CASLEAGTMNTEAFF	.	.	TRBJ1-1	TRBV7-2
TGTGCCAGCAGTGATCCCTCGGACAGCTCCTACAATGAGCAGTTCTTC	CASSDPSDSSYNEQFF	.	few	TRBJ2-1	TRBV6-2/TRBV6-3
TGTGCCACCAGTCGCGTAGCGGGGGGCCATGAGCAGTTCTTC	CATSRVAGGHEQFF	TRBD2	few	TRBJ2-1	TRBV24-1
TGTGCCAGCAGCTTGGACCGCCCCTGGAGAGCTTTCTTT	CASSLDRPWRAFF	.	.	TRBJ1-1	TRBV5-5
TGTGCCAGCAGCCGTCTCAAAGGTGGAAGTGAGACCCAGTACTTC	CASSRLKGGSETQYF	.	.	TRBJ2-5	TRBV5-6
TGTGCCAGCAGCTTAGAAGCGGCTAACTATGGCTACACCTTC	CASSLEAANYGYTF	.	.	TRBJ1-2	TRBV7-9
TGTGCCAGCAGTCCCTTCGACGCGATCTATGGCTACACCTTC	CASSPFDAIYGYTF	.	.	TRBJ1-2	TRBV11-2
TGTGCCAGCAGTGTGGACGGGGGGCCCGCCGGGTTCTTC	CASSVDGGPAGFF	.	.	TRBJ2-1	TRBV6-1
TGCAGTGCTAGAGATCCGGGACTCCAATCACTTAACTATGGCTACACCTTC	CSARDPGLQSLNYGYTF	.	.	TRBJ1-2	TRBV20-1
TGTGCCAGCACCCGAGGGACCGGCCCCCATGGAGCTTTCTTT	CASTRGTGPHGAFF	.	.	TRBJ1-1	TRBV7-9
TGTGCCAGCTCACTCCGGCCGGGGGCGAACTATGGCTACACCTTC	CASSLRPGANYGYTF	.	.	TRBJ1-2	TRBV18
TGCGCCAGCAGCTTGACGGTCGGGGGCAGGGGCCAAGAGACCCAGTACTTC	CASSLTVGGRGQETQYF	.	few	TRBJ2-5	TRBV5-1